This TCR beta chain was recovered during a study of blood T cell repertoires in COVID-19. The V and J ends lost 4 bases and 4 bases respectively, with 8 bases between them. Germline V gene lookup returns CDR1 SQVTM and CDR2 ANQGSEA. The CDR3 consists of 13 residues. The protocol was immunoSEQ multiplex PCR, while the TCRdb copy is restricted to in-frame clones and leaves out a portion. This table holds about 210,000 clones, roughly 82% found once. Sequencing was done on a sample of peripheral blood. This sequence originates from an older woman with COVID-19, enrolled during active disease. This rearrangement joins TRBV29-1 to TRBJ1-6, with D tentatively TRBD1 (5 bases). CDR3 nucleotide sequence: TGCAGCGTTGGGCAGGGTTATAATTCACCCCTCCACTTT. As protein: CSVGQGYNSPLHF.